Following are 7 T cell receptor beta chains from one sample sequenced in a study of blood T cell repertoires in COVID-19. The protocol was immunoSEQ multiplex PCR, while the TCRdb copy is restricted to in-frame clones and leaves out a portion. The data hold about 250,000 clones, with 88% observed a single time. The specimen sequenced was peripheral blood. These TCRs come from a man older than 75 with acute or convalescent COVID-19.

This chain uses TRBV11-2 with TRBJ1-2, with 8 bases that match TRBD1. V dropped 3 bases and J dropped 6; count of bases not matched to a gene: 3. Germline values: CDR1 SGHAT, CDR2 FQNNGV. The CDR3 contains 13 residues. CDR3 in DNA: TGTGCCAGCAGCTTTGCAGGGGGCAATGGCTACACCTTC. As protein: CASSFAGGNGYTF.

A few counts support this clone. The chain has TRBV28 and TRBJ2-2; D possibly corresponds to TRBD1 (6 bases). Trimming pared 5 bases from V and 5 bases from J, leaving 9 bases between. The CDR3 is made up of 13 amino acids. The V gene's germline CDR1 is MDHEN and CDR2 SYDVKM. CDR3 sequence reads: CASSLDRTGELFF. The DNA of the CDR3 is TGTGCCAGCAGTCTTGACAGGACCGGGGAGCTGTTTTTT.

The chain carries TRBV7-2 and TRBJ1-2, with D perhaps TRBD1 (6 bases). The CDR3 is made up of 15 amino acids. Trimming left V 1 base short and J 0 bases short, with 9 bases between. Germline V gives CDR1 SGHTA, CDR2 FQGNSA. The CDR3 loop reads CASSLGQAANYGYTF. In DNA, the CDR3 is TGTGCCAGCAGCTTAGGACAGGCTGCTAACTATGGCTACACCTTC.

The V and J genes are TRBV27 and TRBJ1-4; TRBD1 might be the D (5 bases). V was pared by 0 bases and J by 6 bases, with 5 bases between. This CDR3 is built from 13 residues. Germline values: CDR1 MNHEY, CDR2 SMNVEV (reference sequence). The CDR3 sequence is CASSLSGDEKLFF. The CDR3 DNA is TGTGCCAGCAGTTTATCAGGGGATGAAAAACTGTTTTTT.

As DNA, the CDR3 is TGTGCCAGCAGTCCGGACTTAGCGGGGTCTTGGAATGAGCAGTTCTTC. It codes for CASSPDLAGSWNEQFF. The chain is built from TRBV27 and TRBJ2-1; 8 bases fit TRBD2. The germline V gene has CDR1 MNHEY and CDR2 SMNVEV (reference sequence). This CDR3 comprises 16 residues. V gave up 5 bases and J gave up 7 bases; unmatched junction bases: 13.

The chain has TRBV5-1 and TRBJ2-2; 10 bases fit TRBD2. V shed 4 bases, J shed 4 bases, and the junction held 7 bases outside the gene matches. CDR1 and CDR2 from the germline V gene are SGHRS and YFSETQ. The CDR3 has 16 amino acids. The chain's CDR3 is CASSPRTSGITGELFF. As DNA, the CDR3 is TGCGCCAGCAGCCCGCGGACTAGCGGTATCACCGGGGAGCTGTTTTTT.

Only one count was recorded for this clone. V and J are TRBV5-1 and TRBJ1-3; perhaps TRBD1 as D (6 bases). Germline loops: CDR1 SGHRS, CDR2 YFSETQ. Trimming stripped 1 base from V and 4 bases from J, with 9 bases between. This CDR3 comprises 14 residues. DNA for the CDR3: TGCGCCAGCAGCTTGAGGGGGATGGGAAACACCATATATTTT. Translated: CASSLRGMGNTIYF.